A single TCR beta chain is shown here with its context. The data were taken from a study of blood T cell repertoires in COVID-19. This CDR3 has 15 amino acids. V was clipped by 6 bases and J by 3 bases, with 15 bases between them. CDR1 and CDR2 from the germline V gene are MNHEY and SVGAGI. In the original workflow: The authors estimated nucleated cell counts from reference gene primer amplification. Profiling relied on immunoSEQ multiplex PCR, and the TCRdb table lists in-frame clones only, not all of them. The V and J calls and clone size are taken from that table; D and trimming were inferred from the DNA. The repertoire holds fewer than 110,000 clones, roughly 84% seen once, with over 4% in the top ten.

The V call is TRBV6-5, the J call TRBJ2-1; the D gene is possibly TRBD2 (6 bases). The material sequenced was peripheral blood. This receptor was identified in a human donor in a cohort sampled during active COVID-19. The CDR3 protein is CASRSPGGIYNEQFF. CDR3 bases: TGTGCCAGCAGGTCTCCTGGAGGGATCTACAATGAGCAGTTCTTC.